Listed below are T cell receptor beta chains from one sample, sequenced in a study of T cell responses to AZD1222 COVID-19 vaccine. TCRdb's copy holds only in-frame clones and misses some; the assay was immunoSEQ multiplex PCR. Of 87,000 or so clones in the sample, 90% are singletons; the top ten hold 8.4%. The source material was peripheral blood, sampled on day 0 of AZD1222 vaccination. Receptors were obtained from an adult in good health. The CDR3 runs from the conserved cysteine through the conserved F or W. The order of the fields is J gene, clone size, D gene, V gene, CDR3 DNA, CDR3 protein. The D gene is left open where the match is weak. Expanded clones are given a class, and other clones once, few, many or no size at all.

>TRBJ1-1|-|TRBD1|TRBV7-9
TGTGCCAGCAGCTCGGGACAGCACACTGAAGCTTTCTTT
CASSSGQHTEAFF
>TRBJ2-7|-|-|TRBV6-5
TGTGCCAGCACCAATGGTGGTTACGAGCAGTACTTC
CASTNGGYEQYF
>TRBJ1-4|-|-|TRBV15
TGTGCCACCAGCAGACCCAAGACAGGACATAATGAAAAACTGTTTTTT
CATSRPKTGHNEKLFF
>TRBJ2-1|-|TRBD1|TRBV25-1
TGTGCCACCCGACAGGGAGCCCAGTTCTTC
CATRQGAQFF
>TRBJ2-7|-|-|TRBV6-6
TGTGCCAGCAGTTACAGGGTGGAGGGGGCCTACGAGCAGTACTTC
CASSYRVEGAYEQYF
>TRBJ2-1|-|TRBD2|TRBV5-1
TGCGCCAGCAGCCGGACTAGCGGGGCACACAATGAGCAGTTCTTC
CASSRTSGAHNEQFF
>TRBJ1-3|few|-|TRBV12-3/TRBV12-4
TGTGCCAGCACCTCCCATACTGGAAACACCATATATTTT
CASTSHTGNTIYF
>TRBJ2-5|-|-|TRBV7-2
TGTGCCAGCAGCCTCAGTTTGCAGACCCAGTACTTC
CASSLSLQTQYF
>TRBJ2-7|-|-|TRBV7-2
TGTGCCAGCAGCCTTCAGGGGGGGACCGCCTCCTACGAGCAGTACTTC
CASSLQGGTASYEQYF
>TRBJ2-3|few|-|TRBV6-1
TGTGCCAGCAGTGAAGTGGGAAATACAGATACGCAGTATTTT
CASSEVGNTDTQYF
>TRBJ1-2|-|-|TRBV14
TGTGCCAGCAGCCAAACACAGGGTATCGACTATGGCTACACCTTC
CASSQTQGIDYGYTF
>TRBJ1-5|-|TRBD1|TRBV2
TGTGCCAGCAGGACTCAACAGGGGGCCTCTCAGCCCCAGCATTTT
CASRTQQGASQPQHF
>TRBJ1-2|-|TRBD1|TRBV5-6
TGTGCCAGCAGCTCCGGACAGGCTGTCTGCACCTTC
CASSSGQAVCTF
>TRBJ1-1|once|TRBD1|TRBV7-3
TGTGCCAGCAGCTTCGACAGGGGGGGCACTGAAGCTTTCTTT
CASSFDRGGTEAFF
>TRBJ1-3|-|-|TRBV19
TGTGCCAGTAGCCCTACTTTGGCGCCGCCTGGAAACACCATATATTTT
CASSPTLAPPGNTIYF
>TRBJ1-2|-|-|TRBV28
TGTGCCAGCAGCATCCCGAGAGGAGCTAACTATGGCTACACCTTC
CASSIPRGANYGYTF
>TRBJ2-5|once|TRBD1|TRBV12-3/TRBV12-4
TGTGCCAGCAAACAGGGGGGAGGAGAGACCCAGTACTTC
CASKQGGGETQYF